What follows are 23 T cell receptor beta chains derived from one specimen sequenced in a study of CD8 T cells in Susac syndrome. The RNA, about 0.5 to 1 ug, was put through reverse transcription using random hexamers. TCRdb used MiXCR to reprocess the immunoSEQ multiplex PCR reads, holding one entry per CDR3 protein. The sample has over 150,000 distinct CDR3 sequences, about 93% seen once; the top ten hold around 0.1%. What was sequenced was CD4+ T cells from PBMCs. The receptors come from a human donor with multiple sclerosis.

Only one count was recorded for this clonotype. V and J are TRBV10-3 and TRBJ2-7, with a tentative D call TRBD2 (6 bases). The CDR3 is made up of 13 amino acids. CDR1 is ENHRY, CDR2 SYGVKD, per germline. V was trimmed by 7 bases and J by 2 bases, leaving 12 bases between them. The CDR3 DNA follows: TGTGCCATCAAAGGGAGGTTGGCCTACGAGCAGTACTTC. Protein product: CAIKGRLAYEQYF.

The rearrangement joins TRBV27 to TRBJ2-1; a weak D match, TRBD1 (5 bases). CDR1 and CDR2 (germline): MNHEY, SMNVEV (reference sequence). CDR3 length: 12 amino acids. V lost 6 bases, J lost 14 bases, and 17 bases lay in between. The CDR3 DNA reads TGTGCCAGCAGGATAAGGGGCCTGGAGAAGTTCTTC. Its protein product is CASRIRGLEKFF.

The V gene is TRBV5-6, the J gene TRBJ2-4; 7 bases line up with TRBD1. The CDR3 covers 14 residues. Per the germline V gene, CDR1 is SGHDT and CDR2 is YYEEEE. The J segment lost 2 bases and the V segment lost 5 bases, leaving 4 bases of the junction unmatched. Here the CDR3 DNA reads TGTGCCAGCAGAGACAGGGTGTCCAAAAACATTCAGTACTTC. It codes for CASRDRVSKNIQYF.

The rearrangement links TRBV11-2 to TRBJ2-5; the match to TRBD1 covers 7 bases. The CDR3 runs to 15 residues. CDR1 and CDR2 from the germline V gene are SGHAT and FQNNGV. The J segment lost 4 bases and the V segment lost 2 bases, leaving 7 bases of the junction unmatched. In nucleotides, the CDR3 is TGTGCCAGCAGCTTAAACAGGGGATTAAGAGAGACCCAGTACTTC. Its protein product is CASSLNRGLRETQYF.

The rearrangement links TRBV18 to TRBJ2-5; maybe TRBD1 (6 bases). Germline CDR1 and CDR2: KGHSH and LQKENI. This CDR3 contains 17 residues. Trimming cost V 2 bases and J 5 bases, with 21 bases left between them. CDR3 DNA: TGTGCCAGCTCACCAGGGCGACAGGTTTCAACGGGGGAGACCCAGTACTTC. Its translation: CASSPGRQVSTGETQYF.

The chain employs TRBV5-4 and TRBJ1-2; unclear D gene. Trimming took off 10 bases at V and 6 bases at J, with 19 bases between the two ends. CDR3 size: 13 residues. Germline V CDR1 and CDR2: SGHNT, YYREEE (reference sequence). The CDR3: CAGLRASPNGYTF. The DNA for the CDR3 is TGTGCCGGACTACGAGCGTCGCCCAATGGCTACACCTTC.

This clonotype showed up just once. The rearrangement joins TRBV6-6 to TRBJ2-7; 12 nucleotides line up with TRBD1. This CDR3 contains 14 residues. Germline-derived CDR1 and CDR2 are MNHNY and SVGAGI (reference sequence). The V gene end was trimmed by 5 bases and the J gene end by 6 bases; junction bases not matched to a gene: 5. CDR3 nucleotide sequence: TGTGCCAGCAGTCCCTCGGGACAGGGGGCCGAGCAGTACTTC. Its protein is CASSPSGQGAEQYF.

V and J are TRBV4-3 and TRBJ1-5; 9 nucleotides agree with TRBD1. V shed 0 bases, J shed 7 bases, and the junction held 10 bases outside the gene matches. Germline loops: CDR1 LGHNA, CDR2 YSLEER. The CDR3 runs 17 residues. The CDR3 region is CASSQEPPDRGGQPQHF. In DNA form, the CDR3 reads TGCGCCAGCAGCCAAGAGCCCCCGGACAGGGGTGGACAGCCCCAGCATTTT.

This chain joins TRBV7-2 and TRBJ2-2, with TRBD2 as a possible D gene (5 bases). V gave up 8 bases and J gave up 2 bases, with 12 bases separating them. Germline assignment: CDR1 SGHTA and CDR2 FQGNSA. The CDR3 is 14 residues long. CDR3 amino acids: CASGGLANTGELFF. The CDR3 DNA reads as TGTGCCAGCGGAGGACTGGCTAACACCGGGGAGCTGTTTTTT. Together with reference TRBV7-2 and TRBJ2-2, the CDR3 gives the full variable domain: GAGVSQSPSNKVTEKGKDVELRCDPISGHTALYWYRQSLGQGLEFLIYFQGNSAPDKSGLPSDRFSAERTGGSVSTLTIQRTQQEDSAVYLCASGGLANTGELFFGEGSRLTVL.

This clonotype was seen just once. V and J are TRBV28 and TRBJ2-1; 8 bases line up with TRBD2. Trimming at V came to 8 bases and at J to 0 bases, leaving 3 bases not matched to a gene. Germline V CDR1 and CDR2: MDHEN, SYDVKM. CDR3 length equals 14 residues. The CDR3 DNA follows: TGTGCCAGCGTGAGCGGGAGCTCCTACAATGAGCAGTTCTTC. It is translated as CASVSGSSYNEQFF.

V and J are TRBV5-4 and TRBJ2-1; 14 bases map to TRBD2. There are 15 residues in the CDR3. The trim removed 3 bases at V and 7 bases at J, leaving 3 bases unmatched. The germline V gene has CDR1 SGHNT and CDR2 YYREEE (reference sequence). The chain's CDR3 is CASSSRTSGRNEQFF. As DNA, the CDR3 is TGTGCCAGCAGCTCCCGGACTAGCGGGAGGAATGAGCAGTTCTTC.

This chain connects TRBV2 to TRBJ2-7; maybe TRBD1 (5 bases). Between the trimmed V and J ends, which lost 11 bases and 2 bases, there was a span of 13 bases. The germline V gene has CDR1 SNHLY and CDR2 FYNNEI. CDR3 length: 12 residues. This chain's CDR3 is CAVGAGPYEQYF. The CDR3 region has the DNA TGTGCCGTAGGGGCAGGTCCCTACGAGCAGTACTTC.

The rearrangement links TRBV12-3 or TRBV12-4 to TRBJ2-7, with 8 positions matching TRBD1. The trim removed 5 bases at V and 5 bases at J, leaving 8 bases unmatched. The CDR3 covers 14 residues. The CDR3 DNA follows: TGTGCCAGCAGTCCCCGACAGGGGAACCACGAGCAGTACTTC. The encoded protein is CASSPRQGNHEQYF.

The chain joins TRBV12-3 or TRBV12-4 to TRBJ2-3; D is unresolved. Trimming took off 5 bases at V and 4 bases at J, with 13 bases between the two ends. The length of the CDR3 is 14 residues. This CDR3 is CASSTHSVPDTQYF. The CDR3 DNA sequence: TGTGCCAGCAGTACTCACTCCGTACCAGATACGCAGTATTTT.

The CDR3 DNA sequence: TGTGCCAGCAGTTTAGGTGCATGGGAGCAGTTCTTC. It codes for CASSLGAWEQFF. V usage is TRBV12-3 or TRBV12-4 and J usage is TRBJ2-1, with unresolved D. V dropped 1 base and J dropped 10 bases, with 8 bases sitting between them. This CDR3 has 12 amino acids.

The chain combines TRBV27 with TRBJ2-5; D is possibly TRBD1 (7 bases). CDR1 is MNHEY, CDR2 SMNVEV, per germline (reference sequence). The CDR3 sequence is 14 residues long. Trimming left V 8 bases short and J 2 bases short, with 15 bases between. The CDR3 region has the DNA TGTGCCAGCCGGAGGGACAGCCTACAAGAGACCCAGTACTTC. Encoded protein: CASRRDSLQETQYF.

The V call is TRBV28, the J call TRBJ2-3, with D possibly TRBD1 on 5 matching bases. This CDR3 contains 12 residues. Trimming cost V 3 bases and J 12 bases, with 13 bases left between them. From germline, CDR1 is MDHEN and CDR2 SYDVKM. The CDR3 nucleotides are TGTGCCAGCAGTTTCGGTGACAGAAGACAGTATTTT. It encodes CASSFGDRRQYF. Looking up the rest from reference TRBV28 and TRBJ2-3 gives the full variable domain: DVKVTQSSRYLVKRTGEKVFLECVQDMDHENMFWYRQDPGLGLRLIYFSYDVKMKEKGDIPEGYSVSREKKERFSLILESASTNQTSMYLCASSFGDRRQYFGPGTRLTVL.

The J gene is TRBJ2-7, the V gene TRBV12-3 or TRBV12-4, with D possibly being TRBD1 or TRBD2 (5 bases each). Trimming removed 3 bases at V and 0 bases at J, with 6 bases between. The CDR3 has 13 residues. The CDR3 reads CASSLGDSYEQYF. As DNA, the CDR3 is TGTGCCAGCAGTTTGGGGGACTCCTACGAGCAGTACTTC.

The V gene is TRBV4-3, the J gene TRBJ2-1, with D unclear. The CDR3 spans 13 residues. V shed 0 bases and J shed 8 bases, with 8 bases lying between them. In germline, CDR1 is LGHNA, CDR2 YSLEER. The CDR3 loop reads CASSQDRRYEQFF. CDR3 nucleotide sequence: TGCGCCAGCAGCCAAGATCGGCGTTATGAGCAGTTCTTC.

The rearrangement links TRBV11-2 to TRBJ2-3; D remains unclear. V was clipped by 5 bases and J by 2 bases, with 17 bases between them. The CDR3 sequence is 16 residues long. The germline CDR1 and CDR2 sequences are SGHAT and FQNNGV. CDR3 sequence reads: CASSLREAGFTDTQYF. CDR3 bases: TGTGCCAGCAGCCTAAGGGAAGCAGGTTTCACAGATACGCAGTATTTT.

The V gene is TRBV5-1, the J gene TRBJ2-3, with D perhaps matching TRBD2 (6 bases). Germline CDR1 reads SGHRS; CDR2 reads YFSETQ. This CDR3 has 16 amino acids. Trimming shortened V by 0 bases and J by 1 base, and 12 bases separated the two germline ends. For the CDR3, the DNA is TGCGCCAGCAGCTTGGTTCCGGGACTCCGCACAGATACGCAGTATTTT. This codes for CASSLVPGLRTDTQYF.

This chain joins TRBV19 and TRBJ1-1, with unresolved D. Trimming cost V 3 bases and J 1 base, with 3 bases left between them. The CDR3 totals 12 residues. Germline V lookup: CDR1 LNHDA, CDR2 SQIVND (reference sequence). CDR3 nucleotide sequence: TGTGCCAGTAGTATGAGGAACACTGAAGCTTTCTTT. Its translation is CASSMRNTEAFF.

The rearrangement links TRBV7-2 to TRBJ2-1; 11 bases match TRBD2. Germline CDR1 is SGHTA and CDR2 is FQGNSA. The CDR3 has 15 amino acids. The V and J ends lost 1 base and 10 bases, in that order; junction bases with no gene match: 6. The CDR3 loop is CASSLVAGGDLEQFF. CDR3 sequence (DNA): TGTGCCAGCAGCTTAGTAGCGGGGGGGGACTTAGAGCAGTTCTTC.